This T cell receptor (beta chain) came from a study of naive and memory T cell subsets. As for this clonotype: Antigen unknown.

Study-wide points: The RNA method is potentially sensitive to activation and differentiation changes.

The SP2 primer and nested alpha and beta constant region primers amplified ligated cDNA in four rounds. Reverse transcription of blood and skin TCR RNA was primed at alpha and beta constant regions. Via MiXCR, TCRdb re-called the 5' RACE reads, giving one row per CDR3 protein. The table includes 60,000 or so distinct CDR3 sequences, 7.2% detected once. Germline assignment: CDR1 SGHDT and CDR2 YYEEEE. This CDR3 is 15 amino acids long. V was cut by 0 bases and J by 6 bases, with 13 bases left in between. An oligonucleotide containing a UMI was ligated to the 3' end of TCR cDNA. This chain uses TRBV5-6 with TRBJ1-5; D gene uncertain. This receptor was identified in a male donor in good health. CDR3 sequence: CASSLGRLKGQPQHF. CDR3 bases: TGTGCCAGCAGCTTGGGACGGTTGAAGGGTCAGCCCCAGCATTTT.